The present TCR beta chain was sequenced within a study of T cell responses to AZD1222 COVID-19 vaccine. The ends were cut back, 4 bases at V and 3 bases at J, with 18 bases in the middle. This CDR3 has 17 amino acids. Germline CDR1 SGHTA, CDR2 FQGNSA. The method was immunoSEQ multiplex PCR; TCRdb's version includes in-frame clones alone and lacks a portion of them. The sample includes 83,000 or so clones, 86% of them seen just once. The clonotype comes from an adult in good health. The chain uses TRBV7-2 and TRBJ1-4, with D maybe TRBD1 (5 bases). The material sequenced was peripheral blood, taken on day 0 of AZD1222 vaccination. In nucleotides, the CDR3 is TGTGCCAGCAGCTCCCCGCCAAGGACACCGTCTAATGAAAAACTGTTTTTT. This codes for CASSSPPRTPSNEKLFF.